This TCR beta chain is from a study of radiotherapy plus CTLA-4 blockade in lung cancer. Study-wide context: Among patients, approximately 17% showed objective responses, and roughly 31% had disease control. Overall study results and limits: Expansion of tumor-derived TCR clones was observed in blood after radiotherapy plus ipilimumab.

Measured with immunoSEQ multiplex PCR; TCRdb has only the in-frame clones, and not every one. Among roughly 98,000 clones listed, approximately 80% were seen once. Regarding this clone: Antigen specificity is unknown.

Germline V lookup: CDR1 SEHNR, CDR2 FQNEAQ (reference sequence). This CDR3 spans 11 amino acids. The germline V and J ends were trimmed by 4 bases and 4 bases, with 4 bases remaining between them. The origin of this receptor is a human donor with non-small cell lung cancer that progressed on radiotherapy plus ipilimumab. Sample: peripheral blood, taken from a patient treated with radiotherapy plus ipilimumab. The rearrangement links TRBV7-9 to TRBJ1-2; D gene unclear. The CDR3 sequence: CASSWAYGYTF. CDR3 DNA sequence: TGTGCCAGCAGCTGGGCCTATGGCTACACCTTC.